The 6 T cell receptor beta chains below were found in one sample sequenced in a study of blood T cell repertoires in COVID-19 (dated by TCRdb to 2020 to 2021). The library relied on the immunoSEQ multiplex PCR assay. What TCRdb holds here is the immuneACCESS table cut down to in-frame rearrangements. Part of the clones is not present; checked against another copy, under half of the missing clones reflect an unresolved V gene, and the others are unexplained. This sample holds roughly 100,000 clones; more than 85% were observed only once. The ten biggest clones cover 4% to 4.5% of the sample. Sequenced: peripheral blood. The receptors were sampled from a man aged 18 to 30 with acute or convalescent COVID-19.

The V gene is TRBV30, the J gene TRBJ1-2; TRBD1 is a possible D gene (6 bases). Trimming stripped 5 bases from V and 4 bases from J, with 8 bases between. The germline gives CDR1 GTSNPN, CDR2 SVGIG (reference sequence). The CDR3 is 11 amino acids. The CDR3 region is CAWQGIYGYTF. CDR3 nucleotide sequence: TGTGCCTGGCAGGGGATCTATGGCTACACCTTC.

CDR3 sequence: CASSQLAGGGGGADTQYF. CDR3 nucleotide sequence: TGTGCCAGCAGCCAGCTAGCGGGGGGCGGGGGCGGTGCAGATACGCAGTATTTT. The chain employs TRBV4-2 and TRBJ2-3; 11 bases match TRBD2. Unmatched junction bases numbered 12, after V lost 3 bases and J lost 4 bases. The V gene's germline CDR1 is LGHNA and CDR2 YNFKEQ. The CDR3 is 18 amino acids.

The rearrangement links TRBV18 to TRBJ1-2, with 7 bases that match TRBD1. This CDR3 is 14 amino acids long. Germline V gene sequence: CDR1 KGHSH, CDR2 LQKENI. J lost 2 bases, V lost 4 bases, and 4 bases had no gene match. CDR3 DNA sequence: TGTGCCAGCTCACAGGACAGGTCCAACTATGGCTACACCTTC. Amino acid sequence: CASSQDRSNYGYTF.

This chain uses TRBV6-4 with TRBJ2-2; the D gene is possibly TRBD2 (5 bases). Trimming removed 6 bases from V and 1 base from J, with 9 bases in between. This CDR3 is 14 amino acids long. Germline CDR1 is MRHNA and CDR2 is SNTAGT. The CDR3 DNA follows: TGTGCCAGCAGAACGGACTGGAACACCGGGGAGCTGTTTTTT. Amino acid sequence: CASRTDWNTGELFF.

V and J are TRBV5-1 and TRBJ1-6; tentatively, D is TRBD1 (5 bases). The CDR3 loop spans 15 amino acids. Germline V CDR1 and CDR2: SGHRS, YFSETQ. Trimming took 4 bases from V and 4 from J, leaving 12 bases between them. The CDR3 here is CASSQAPGYNSPLHF. The CDR3 DNA follows: TGCGCCAGCAGCCAGGCACCAGGGTATAATTCACCCCTCCACTTT. The full variable domain, completed using reference TRBV5-1 and TRBJ1-6, is KAGVTQTPRYLIKTRGQQVTLSCSPISGHRSVSWYQQTPGQGLQFLFEYFSETQRNKGNFPGRFSGRQFSNSRSEMNVSTLELGDSALYLCASSQAPGYNSPLHFGNGTRLTVT.

As concerns this clone: Different DNA sequences within this sample yield the same CDR3. The genes are TRBV19 and TRBJ1-5, with D possibly TRBD1 on 6 matching bases. This CDR3 is 12 amino acids long. Deletions cut 6 bases from V and 7 bases from J, with 10 bases between. The germline V gene has CDR1 LNHDA and CDR2 SQIVND (reference sequence). The CDR3 protein is CASRQGDQPQHF. The CDR3, as DNA: TGTGCCAGTAGACAGGGCGACCAGCCCCAGCATTTT.